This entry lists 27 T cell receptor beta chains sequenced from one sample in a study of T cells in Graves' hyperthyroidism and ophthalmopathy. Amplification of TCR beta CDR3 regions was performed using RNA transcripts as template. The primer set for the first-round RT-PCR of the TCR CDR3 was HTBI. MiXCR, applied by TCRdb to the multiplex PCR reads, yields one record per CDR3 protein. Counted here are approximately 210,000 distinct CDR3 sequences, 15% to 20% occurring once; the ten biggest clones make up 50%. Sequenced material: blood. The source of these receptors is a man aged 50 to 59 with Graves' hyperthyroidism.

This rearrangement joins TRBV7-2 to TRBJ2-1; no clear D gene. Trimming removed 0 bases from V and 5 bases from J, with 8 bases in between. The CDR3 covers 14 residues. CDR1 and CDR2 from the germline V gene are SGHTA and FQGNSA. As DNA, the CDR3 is TGTGCCAGCAGCTTAGCGTTTTCCGACAATGAGCAGTTCTTC. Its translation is CASSLAFSDNEQFF.

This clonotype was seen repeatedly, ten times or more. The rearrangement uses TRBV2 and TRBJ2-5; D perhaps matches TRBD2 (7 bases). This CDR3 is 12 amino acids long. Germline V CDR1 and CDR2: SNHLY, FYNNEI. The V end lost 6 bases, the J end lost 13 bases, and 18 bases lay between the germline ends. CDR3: CASSYERDIWYF. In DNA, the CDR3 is TGTGCCAGCAGCTACGAGCGGGACATTTGGTACTTC. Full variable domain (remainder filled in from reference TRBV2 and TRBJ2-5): EPEVTQTPSHQVTQMGQEVILRCVPISNHLYFYWYRQILGQKVEFLVSFYNNEISEKSEIFDDQFSVERPDGSNFTLKIRSTKLEDSAMYFCASSYERDIWYFGPGTRLLVL.

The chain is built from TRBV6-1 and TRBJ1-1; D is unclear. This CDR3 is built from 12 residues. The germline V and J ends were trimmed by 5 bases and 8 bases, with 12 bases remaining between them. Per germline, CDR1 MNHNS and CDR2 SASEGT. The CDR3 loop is CASSSPTSEAFF. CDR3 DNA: TGTGCCAGCAGTTCCCCAACATCCGAAGCTTTCTTT.

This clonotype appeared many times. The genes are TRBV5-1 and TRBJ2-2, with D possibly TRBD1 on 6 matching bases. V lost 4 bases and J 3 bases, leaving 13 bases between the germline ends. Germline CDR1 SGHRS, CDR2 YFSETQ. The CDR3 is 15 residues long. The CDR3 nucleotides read TGCGCCAGCAGCCTCGCACAGGGCTACACCGGGGAGCTGTTTTTT. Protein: CASSLAQGYTGELFF.

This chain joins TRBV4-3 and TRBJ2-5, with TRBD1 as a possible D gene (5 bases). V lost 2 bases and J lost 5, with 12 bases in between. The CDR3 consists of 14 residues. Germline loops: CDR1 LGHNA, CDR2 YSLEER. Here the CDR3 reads CASSQNPQGETQYF. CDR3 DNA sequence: TGCGCCAGCAGCCAAAACCCCCAGGGCGAGACCCAGTACTTC.

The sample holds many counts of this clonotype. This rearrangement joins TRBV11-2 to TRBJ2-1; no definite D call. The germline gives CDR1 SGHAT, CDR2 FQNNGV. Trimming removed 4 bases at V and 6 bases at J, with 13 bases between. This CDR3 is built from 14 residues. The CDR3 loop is CASSSLTDRNEQFF. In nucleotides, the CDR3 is TGTGCCAGCAGCTCGTTGACTGACCGCAATGAGCAGTTCTTC.

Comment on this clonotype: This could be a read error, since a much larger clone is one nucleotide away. CDR3 bases: TGTGCCAGCCCACCCCGACAGGGATCCCAAGAGACCCAGTACTTC. This gives the protein CASPPRQGSQETQYF. The rearrangement uses TRBV18 and TRBJ2-5; 7 nucleotides agree with TRBD1. This CDR3 is 15 amino acids long. Germline lookup yields CDR1 KGHSH and CDR2 LQKENI.

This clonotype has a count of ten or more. The CDR3 spells CASSERDRGYYSNQPQHF. The CDR3 DNA follows: TGTGCCAGCAGTGAACGGGACAGGGGCTACTATAGCAATCAGCCCCAGCATTTT. V is TRBV6-1 and J is TRBJ1-5; 10 nucleotides agree with TRBD1. Germline trimming cut 2 bases from V and 0 bases from J; bases unmatched to any gene: 7. The CDR3 has 18 residues. Germline V lookup: CDR1 MNHNS, CDR2 SASEGT.

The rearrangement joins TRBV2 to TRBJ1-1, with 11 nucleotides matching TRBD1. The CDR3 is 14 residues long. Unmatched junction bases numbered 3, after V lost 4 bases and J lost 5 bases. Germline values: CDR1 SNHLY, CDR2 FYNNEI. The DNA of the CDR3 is TGTGCCAGCAGTGGGACAGGGGGCTGGACTGAAGCTTTCTTT. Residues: CASSGTGGWTEAFF.

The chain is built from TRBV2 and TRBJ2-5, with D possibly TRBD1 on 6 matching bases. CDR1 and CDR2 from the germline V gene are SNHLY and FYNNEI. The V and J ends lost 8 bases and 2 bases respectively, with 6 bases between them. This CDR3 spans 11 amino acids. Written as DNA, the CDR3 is TGTGCCAGCGACAGGCAAGAGACCCAGTACTTC. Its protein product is CASDRQETQYF. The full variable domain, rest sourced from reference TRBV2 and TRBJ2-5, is EPEVTQTPSHQVTQMGQEVILRCVPISNHLYFYWYRQILGQKVEFLVSFYNNEISEKSEIFDDQFSVERPDGSNFTLKIRSTKLEDSAMYFCASDRQETQYFGPGTRLLVL.

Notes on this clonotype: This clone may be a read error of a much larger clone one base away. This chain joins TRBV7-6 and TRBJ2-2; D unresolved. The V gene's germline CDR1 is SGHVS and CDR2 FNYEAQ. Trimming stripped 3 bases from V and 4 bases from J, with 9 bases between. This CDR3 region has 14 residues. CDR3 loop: CASSFARSTGELFF. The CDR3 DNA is TGTGCCAGCAGCTTCGCCAGGAGCACCGGGGAGCTGTTTTTT.

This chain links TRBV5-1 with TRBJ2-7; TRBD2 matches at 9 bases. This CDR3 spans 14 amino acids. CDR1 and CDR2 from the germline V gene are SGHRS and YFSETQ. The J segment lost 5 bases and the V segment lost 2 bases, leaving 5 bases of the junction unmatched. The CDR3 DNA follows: TGCGCCAGCAGCTTTGGACTAGCGAGCAACGAGCAGTACTTC. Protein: CASSFGLASNEQYF.

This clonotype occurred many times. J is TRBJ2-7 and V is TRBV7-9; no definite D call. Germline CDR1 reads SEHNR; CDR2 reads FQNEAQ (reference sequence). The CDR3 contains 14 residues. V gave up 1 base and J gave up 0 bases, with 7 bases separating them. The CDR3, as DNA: TGTGCCAGCAGCTTAGTTGGCGGCTCCTACGAGCAGTACTTC. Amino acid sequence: CASSLVGGSYEQYF.

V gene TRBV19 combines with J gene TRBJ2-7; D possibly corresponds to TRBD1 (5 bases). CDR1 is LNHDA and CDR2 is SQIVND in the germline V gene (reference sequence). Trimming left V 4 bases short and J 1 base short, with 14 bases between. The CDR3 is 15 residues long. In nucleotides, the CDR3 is TGTGCCAGTAGTACCCTCGACAGTTTTTCCTACGAGCAGTACTTC. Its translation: CASSTLDSFSYEQYF.

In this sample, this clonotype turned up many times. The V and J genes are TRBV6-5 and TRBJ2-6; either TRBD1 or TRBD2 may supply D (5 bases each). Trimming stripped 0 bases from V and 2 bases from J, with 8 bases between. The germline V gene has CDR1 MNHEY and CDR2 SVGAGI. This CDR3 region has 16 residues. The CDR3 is CASSYSGRAGANVLTF. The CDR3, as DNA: TGTGCCAGCAGTTACTCGGGACGGGCTGGGGCCAACGTCCTGACTTTC.

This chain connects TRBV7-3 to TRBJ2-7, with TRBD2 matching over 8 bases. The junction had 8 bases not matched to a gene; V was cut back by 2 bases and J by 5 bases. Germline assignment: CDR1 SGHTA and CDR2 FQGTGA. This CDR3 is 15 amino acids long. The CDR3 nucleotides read TGTGCCAGCAGCTTAGCGGGGGGCCCGCAACACGAGCAGTACTTC. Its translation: CASSLAGGPQHEQYF.

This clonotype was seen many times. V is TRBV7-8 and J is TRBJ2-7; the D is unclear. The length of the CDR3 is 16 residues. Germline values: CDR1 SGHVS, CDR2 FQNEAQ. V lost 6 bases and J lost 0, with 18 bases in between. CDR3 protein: CASRPRGPLSSYEQYF. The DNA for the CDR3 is TGTGCCAGCAGGCCGAGAGGTCCACTGAGCTCCTACGAGCAGTACTTC.

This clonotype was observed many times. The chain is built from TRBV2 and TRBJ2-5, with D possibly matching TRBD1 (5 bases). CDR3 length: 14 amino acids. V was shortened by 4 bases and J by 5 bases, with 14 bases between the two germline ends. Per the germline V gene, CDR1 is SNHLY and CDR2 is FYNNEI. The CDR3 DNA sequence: TGTGCCAGCAGTGGGGGCAGGGTTTTGGAGACCCAGTACTTC. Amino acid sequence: CASSGGRVLETQYF.

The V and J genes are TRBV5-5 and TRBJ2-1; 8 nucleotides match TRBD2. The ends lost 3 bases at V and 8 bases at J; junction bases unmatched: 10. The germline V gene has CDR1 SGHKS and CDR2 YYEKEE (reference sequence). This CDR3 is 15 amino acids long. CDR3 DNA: TGTGCCAGCAGCTCTACCGGGACTAGTTATGATGAGCAGTTCTTC. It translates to CASSSTGTSYDEQFF.

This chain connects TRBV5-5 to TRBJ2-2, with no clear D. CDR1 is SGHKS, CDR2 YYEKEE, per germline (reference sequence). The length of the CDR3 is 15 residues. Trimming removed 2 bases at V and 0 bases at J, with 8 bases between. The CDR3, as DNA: TGTGCCAGCAGCTTAGAATACGCGAACACCGGGGAGCTGTTTTTT. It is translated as CASSLEYANTGELFF.

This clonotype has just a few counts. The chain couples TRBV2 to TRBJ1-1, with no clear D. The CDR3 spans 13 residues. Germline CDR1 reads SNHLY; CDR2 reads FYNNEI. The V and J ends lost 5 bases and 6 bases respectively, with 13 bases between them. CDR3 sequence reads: CASSPGVPSEAFF. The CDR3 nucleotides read TGTGCCAGCAGTCCCGGGGTCCCTTCTGAAGCTTTCTTT. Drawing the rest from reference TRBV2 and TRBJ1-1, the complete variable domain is EPEVTQTPSHQVTQMGQEVILRCVPISNHLYFYWYRQILGQKVEFLVSFYNNEISEKSEIFDDQFSVERPDGSNFTLKIRSTKLEDSAMYFCASSPGVPSEAFFGQGTRLTVV.

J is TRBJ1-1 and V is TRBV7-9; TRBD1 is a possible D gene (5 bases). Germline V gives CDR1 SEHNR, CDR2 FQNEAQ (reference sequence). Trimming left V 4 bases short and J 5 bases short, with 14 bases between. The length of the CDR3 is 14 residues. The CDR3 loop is CASSWRGVGTEAFF. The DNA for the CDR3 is TGTGCCAGCAGCTGGAGAGGGGTGGGGACTGAAGCTTTCTTT.

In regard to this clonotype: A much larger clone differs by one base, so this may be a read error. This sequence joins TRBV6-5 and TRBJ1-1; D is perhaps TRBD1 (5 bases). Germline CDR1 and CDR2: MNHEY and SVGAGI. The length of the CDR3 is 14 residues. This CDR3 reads CASSYRQTNTGAFF. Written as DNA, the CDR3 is TGTGCCAGCAGTTACAGACAGACCAACACTGGAGCTTTCTTT.

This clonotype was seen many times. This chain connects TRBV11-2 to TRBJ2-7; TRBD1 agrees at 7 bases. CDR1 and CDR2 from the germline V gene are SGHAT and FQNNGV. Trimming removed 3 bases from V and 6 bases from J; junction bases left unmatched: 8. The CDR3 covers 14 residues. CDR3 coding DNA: TGTGCCAGCAGCTTTTACCTAACAGGGGCCGAGCAGTACTTC. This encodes CASSFYLTGAEQYF.

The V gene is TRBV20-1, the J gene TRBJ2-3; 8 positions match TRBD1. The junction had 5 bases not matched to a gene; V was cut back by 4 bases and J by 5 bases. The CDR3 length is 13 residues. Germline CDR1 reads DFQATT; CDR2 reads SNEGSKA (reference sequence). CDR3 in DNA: TGCAGTGCTAACAGGGGGTTGGAAGATACGCAGTATTTT. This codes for CSANRGLEDTQYF.

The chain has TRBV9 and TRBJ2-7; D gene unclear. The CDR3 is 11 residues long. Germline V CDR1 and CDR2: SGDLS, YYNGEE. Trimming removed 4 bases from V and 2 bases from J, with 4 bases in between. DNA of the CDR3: TGTGCCAGCAGCCCCCCCTACGAGCAGTACTTC. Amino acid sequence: CASSPPYEQYF.

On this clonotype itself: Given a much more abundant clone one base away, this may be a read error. The CDR3: CASGERDISNEQFF. CDR3 DNA sequence: TGTGCCAGCGGAGAACGGGACATTTCCAATGAGCAGTTCTTC. The V gene is TRBV7-2, the J gene TRBJ2-1, with D perhaps TRBD1 (6 bases). The CDR3 is 14 residues long. Germline assignment: CDR1 SGHTA and CDR2 FQGNSA. V lost 8 bases, J lost 6 bases, and 17 bases lay in between. The full variable domain, rest sourced from reference TRBV7-2 and TRBJ2-1, is GAGVSQSPSNKVTEKGKDVELRCDPISGHTALYWYRQSLGQGLEFLIYFQGNSAPDKSGLPSDRFSAERTGGSVSTLTIQRTQQEDSAVYLCASGERDISNEQFFGPGTRLTVL.